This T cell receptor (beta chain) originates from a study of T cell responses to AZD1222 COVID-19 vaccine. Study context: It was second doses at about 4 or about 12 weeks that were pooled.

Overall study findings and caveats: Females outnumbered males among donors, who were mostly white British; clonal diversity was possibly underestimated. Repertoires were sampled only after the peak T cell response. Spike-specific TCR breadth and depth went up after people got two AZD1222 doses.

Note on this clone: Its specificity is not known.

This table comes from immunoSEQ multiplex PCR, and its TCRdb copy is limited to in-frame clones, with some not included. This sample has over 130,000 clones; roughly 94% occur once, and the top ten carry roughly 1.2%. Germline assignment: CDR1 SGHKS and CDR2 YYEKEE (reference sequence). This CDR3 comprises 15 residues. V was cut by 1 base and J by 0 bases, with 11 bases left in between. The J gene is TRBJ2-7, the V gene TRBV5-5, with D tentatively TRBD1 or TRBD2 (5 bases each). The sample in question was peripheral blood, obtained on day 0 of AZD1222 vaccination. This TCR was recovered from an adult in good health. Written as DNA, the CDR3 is TGTGCCAGCAGCTTGTTGGCAGGGAGCTCCTACGAGCAGTACGTC. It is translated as CASSLLAGSSYEQYV.